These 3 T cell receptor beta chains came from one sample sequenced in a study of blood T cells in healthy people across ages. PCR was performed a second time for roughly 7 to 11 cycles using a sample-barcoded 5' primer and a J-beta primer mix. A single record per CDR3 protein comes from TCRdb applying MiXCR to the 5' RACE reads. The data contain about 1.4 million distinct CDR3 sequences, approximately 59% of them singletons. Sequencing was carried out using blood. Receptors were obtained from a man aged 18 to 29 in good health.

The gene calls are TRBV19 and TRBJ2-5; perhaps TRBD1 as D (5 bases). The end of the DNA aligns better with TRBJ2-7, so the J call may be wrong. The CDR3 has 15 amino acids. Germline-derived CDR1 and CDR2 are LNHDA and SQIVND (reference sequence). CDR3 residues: CASRIAPDIRYEQYF. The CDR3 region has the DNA TGTGCCAGTAGAATTGCCCCGGACATACGCTACGAGCAGTACTTC.

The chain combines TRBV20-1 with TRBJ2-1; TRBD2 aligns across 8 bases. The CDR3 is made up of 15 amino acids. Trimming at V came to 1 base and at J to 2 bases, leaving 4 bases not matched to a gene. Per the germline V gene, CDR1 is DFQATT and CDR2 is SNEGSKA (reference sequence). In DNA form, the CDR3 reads TGCAGTGCTAGAGCCAGCGGGAGCGCCTACAATGAGCAGTTCTTC. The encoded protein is CSARASGSAYNEQFF.

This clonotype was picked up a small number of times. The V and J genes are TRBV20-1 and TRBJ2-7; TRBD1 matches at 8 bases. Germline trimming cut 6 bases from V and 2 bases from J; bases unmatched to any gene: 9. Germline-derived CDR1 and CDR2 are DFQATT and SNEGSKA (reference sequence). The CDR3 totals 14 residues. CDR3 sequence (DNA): TGCAGTGCACGACAGGGGATCCAACCCTACGAGCAGTACTTC. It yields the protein CSARQGIQPYEQYF.